This TCR beta chain was captured by sequencing in a study of cytomegalovirus exposure and HLA in healthy donors. Primers for the PCR totalled 60 Vbeta and 13 Jbeta. Clones were sequenced by immunoSEQ multiplex PCR, and TCRdb holds only the in-frame ones, with some missing. This sample has some 170,000 clones, with around 80% found just once. Notes on this clone: What it recognizes is unknown.

Germline V gene sequence: CDR1 LNHDA, CDR2 SQIVND (reference sequence). Trimming took off 3 bases at V and 8 bases at J, with 16 bases between the two ends. This CDR3 spans 14 amino acids. Notes on the study in general: The records held CMV serostatus as the only immune exposure information. Rare TCR sequences predominated, though certain public TCRs were found in many donors.

The rearrangement links TRBV19 to TRBJ1-2, with a weak D call TRBD1 (6 bases). The sample comprised PBMCs. The sequence was obtained from a man younger than 45 in good health and CMV-seronegative. The CDR3 bases are TGTGCCAGTAGTATTGGGGGCTCCTGGGTCGGCTACACCTTC. This translates into CASSIGGSWVGYTF.